This TCR beta chain was documented in a study of shared clonotypes between healthy human individuals. Using immunoSEQ multiplex PCR, the repertoire was profiled, and TCRdb retains in-frame clones only, with some absent. The sample contains approximately 1,500,000 clones, roughly 96% of which appear only once. The donors, healthy adults who were HIV-negative, had experienced no recent acute infections or vaccinations. Study-wide results and limits: Sorted-subset sequencing was shown by rarefaction to be incomplete despite large depth. In a handful of donors, around 4.8% of naive CD4 clonotypes appeared in common. Investigators expected sequencing depth to affect clonotype sharing among donors.

This clone was seen just once. Its antigen is not identified. The sequenced sample consisted of naive CD4+ T cells sorted from blood. Subset given: CD45RA+ positively selected. This TCR was recovered from a man aged 25 to 40 in good health.

The CDR3 reads CASSGLAGGHNEQFF. The CDR3 DNA sequence: TGTGCCAGCAGTGGACTAGCGGGAGGTCACAATGAGCAGTTCTTC. This sequence joins TRBV6-1 and TRBJ2-1; TRBD2 agrees at 13 bases. In germline, CDR1 is MNHNS, CDR2 SASEGT. CDR3 length equals 15 residues. V was pared by 4 bases and J by 5 bases, with 2 bases of the junction left unmatched.